The 11 T cell receptor beta chains below all came from one sample that was sequenced in a study of PD-1 blockade in classical Hodgkin lymphoma. The sample's time point: cycle 4 day 1 (C4D1), after 6 weeks of nivolumab. All patients experienced relapse after autologous stem cell transplantation, and brentuximab vedotin exposure was variable. By magnetic negative selection, CD4+ T cells were purified from thawed PBMCs. Only in-frame clones appear in the TCRdb table, and some are missing; sequencing was by immunoSEQ multiplex PCR. The table lists 15,000 to 20,000 clones, 75% to 90% of them singletons. The source material was CD4+ T cells from blood, sampled before the fourth cycle of nivolumab. Receptor source: a human donor with classical Hodgkin lymphoma.

The chain employs TRBV27 and TRBJ1-2; D is unresolved. The CDR3 length is 13 residues. Per germline, CDR1 MNHEY and CDR2 SMNVEV (reference sequence). The V end was cut by 6 bases, the J end by 5 bases, with 13 bases between. CDR3 sequence: CASSAGVGYGYTF. CDR3 coding DNA: TGTGCCAGCAGCGCTGGAGTGGGATATGGCTACACCTTC.

The chain couples TRBV11-2 to TRBJ2-1; no firm D call. The V end was cut by 3 bases, the J end by 3 bases, with 12 bases between. The CDR3 extends over 15 amino acids. CDR1 is SGHAT, CDR2 FQNNGV, per germline. This CDR3 is CASSLVWQNYNEQFF. The CDR3 DNA follows: TGTGCCAGCAGCTTGGTGTGGCAGAACTACAATGAGCAGTTCTTC.

The chain has TRBV5-1 and TRBJ1-1; 7 positions agree with TRBD1. There are 19 residues in the CDR3. Germline V gene data show CDR1 as SGHRS and CDR2 as YFSETQ. Trimming cost V 2 bases and J 1 base; bases outside gene matches: 17. The CDR3 DNA follows: TGCGCCAGCAGCTTAAACTACACCCAAACCGGGACAGCGAACACTGAAGCTTTCTTT. It specifies CASSLNYTQTGTANTEAFF. Complete variable domain (other parts from reference TRBV5-1 and TRBJ1-1): KAGVTQTPRYLIKTRGQQVTLSCSPISGHRSVSWYQQTPGQGLQFLFEYFSETQRNKGNFPGRFSGRQFSNSRSEMNVSTLELGDSALYLCASSLNYTQTGTANTEAFFGQGTRLTVV.

The chain combines TRBV5-8 with TRBJ2-7; D uncertain. The CDR3 has 11 residues. V was pared by 4 bases and J by 4 bases, with 6 bases between. In germline, CDR1 is SGHTS, CDR2 YDEGEE. The CDR3, as DNA: TGTGCCAGCAGCCGAAGATACGAGCAGTACTTC. This translates into CASSRRYEQYF.

The V and J genes are TRBV23-1 and TRBJ2-2, with D perhaps assigned TRBD1 or TRBD2 (6 bases each). TRBV23-1 is classed as an ORF, of uncertain function. The CDR3 is made up of 17 amino acids. V was shortened by 2 bases and J by 2 bases, with 15 bases between the two germline ends. CDR3 DNA sequence: TGCGCCAGCAGTCAACCCCCGTCGGGGGCAAACACCGGGGAGCTGTTTTTT. It specifies CASSQPPSGANTGELFF.

The V call is TRBV18, the J call TRBJ1-6; weak D call: TRBD1 (6 bases). The CDR3 sequence is 14 residues long. The ends were cut back, 0 bases at V and 7 bases at J, with 7 bases in the middle. Germline CDR1 KGHSH, CDR2 LQKENI. The CDR3 spells CASSPPQGNSPLHF. CDR3 DNA sequence: TGTGCCAGCTCACCACCACAGGGCAATTCACCCCTCCACTTT. Looking up the rest from reference TRBV18 and TRBJ1-6 gives the full variable domain: NAGVMQNPRHLVRRRGQEARLRCSPMKGHSHVYWYRQLPEEGLKFMVYLQKENIIDESGMPKERFSAEFPKEGPSILRIQQVVRGDSAAYFCASSPPQGNSPLHFGNGTRLTVT.

CDR3: CASSLGQVFSVDTQYF. CDR3 in DNA: TGCGCCAGCAGCTTGGGACAGGTGTTTAGCGTGGATACGCAGTATTTT. The chain is built from TRBV5-1 and TRBJ2-3; D is perhaps TRBD1 (6 bases). The germline V gene has CDR1 SGHRS and CDR2 YFSETQ. The CDR3 is 16 amino acids. Trimming left V 0 bases short and J 6 bases short, with 17 bases between.

This chain connects TRBV2 to TRBJ1-2; TRBD1 matches 7 bases. The length of the CDR3 is 14 residues. Germline V gene sequence: CDR1 SNHLY, CDR2 FYNNEI. The junction had 7 bases not matched to a gene; V was cut back by 4 bases and J by 5 bases. CDR3 residues: CASSGFAGGYGYTF. For the CDR3, the DNA is TGTGCCAGCAGTGGGTTTGCAGGGGGTTATGGCTACACCTTC.

V gene TRBV28 combines with J gene TRBJ2-2; D gene unclear. The CDR3 has 16 residues. Trimming shortened V by 5 bases and J by 9 bases, and 22 bases separated the two germline ends. Germline V gives CDR1 MDHEN, CDR2 SYDVKM. CDR3 amino acids: CASSTTGPYGYRELFF. The CDR3 DNA reads as TGTGCCAGCAGTACCACCGGCCCTTACGGTTACAGGGAGCTGTTTTTT. Complete variable domain (other parts from reference TRBV28 and TRBJ2-2): DVKVTQSSRYLVKRTGEKVFLECVQDMDHENMFWYRQDPGLGLRLIYFSYDVKMKEKGDIPEGYSVSREKKERFSLILESASTNQTSMYLCASSTTGPYGYRELFFGEGSRLTVL.

The chain uses TRBV19 and TRBJ2-3; the D is unclear. Germline V gene data show CDR1 as LNHDA and CDR2 as SQIVND (reference sequence). V was cut by 6 bases and J by 5 bases, with 9 bases left in between. The length of the CDR3 is 12 residues. This CDR3 reads CASSYGIDTQYF. The CDR3 DNA sequence: TGTGCCAGTAGCTACGGAATAGATACGCAGTATTTT.

The gene calls are TRBV7-9 and TRBJ1-2, with no clear D. The germline gives CDR1 SEHNR, CDR2 FQNEAQ (reference sequence). This CDR3 spans 15 amino acids. V lost 6 bases to trimming and J lost 8 bases, with 22 bases between them. CDR3 in amino acids: CASRSQAAATSGYTF. As DNA, the CDR3 is TGTGCCAGCAGATCCCAAGCGGCCGCTACCTCCGGCTACACCTTC.